Below, 27 T cell receptor beta chains from the same sample are listed, as sequenced in a study of CD8 T cells in Susac syndrome. Random hexamers were used to reverse transcribe roughly 0.45 to 1 ug of RNA. TCRdb reprocessed the immunoSEQ multiplex PCR reads via MiXCR and lists one record per CDR3 protein. Altogether roughly 120,000 distinct CDR3 sequences are present, roughly 94% being singletons, with the ten largest covering around 0.12%. The sequencing input was CD4+ T cells from PBMCs. Every receptor here comes from a human donor with multiple sclerosis.

The J gene is TRBJ2-7, the V gene TRBV6-5; tentatively, D is TRBD1 (6 bases). Germline V CDR1 and CDR2: MNHEY, SVGAGI. This CDR3 has 13 residues. The V end was cut by 5 bases, the J end by 6 bases, with 14 bases between. The DNA of the CDR3 is TGTGCCAGCAGTACTCAGACAGGCGCCGAGCAGTACTTC. It specifies CASSTQTGAEQYF.

The genes are TRBV12-5 and TRBJ1-1; no reliable D call. This CDR3 spans 13 amino acids. The germline CDR1 and CDR2 sequences are LGHNT and FRNRAP. V was cut by 1 base and J by 2 bases, with 5 bases left in between. CDR3 nucleotide sequence: TGTGCTAGTGGTTTGGCGTTTAACACTGAAGCTTTCTTT. Translating it yields CASGLAFNTEAFF.

The chain has TRBV10-3 and TRBJ2-7, with a tentative D call TRBD2 (5 bases). CDR1 and CDR2 from the germline V gene are ENHRY and SYGVKD. This CDR3 region has 13 residues. Trimming took off 4 bases at V and 6 bases at J, with 13 bases between the two ends. The CDR3 sequence is CAISVEGTAEQYF. As DNA, the CDR3 is TGTGCCATCAGTGTAGAGGGAACAGCCGAGCAGTACTTC.

The rearrangement joins TRBV6-2 or TRBV6-3 to TRBJ1-2; D gene unclear. The CDR3 loop spans 12 amino acids. Trimming took 8 bases from V and 3 from J, leaving 10 bases between them. Germline V gene data show CDR1 as MNHEY and CDR2 as SVGEGT. The CDR3 sequence is CASGGMDYGYTF. Written as DNA, the CDR3 is TGTGCCAGCGGAGGGATGGACTATGGCTACACCTTC.

The V gene is TRBV29-1, the J gene TRBJ2-3, with D perhaps matching TRBD1 or TRBD2 (7 bases each). V was shortened by 5 bases and J by 0 bases, with 12 bases between the two germline ends. In germline, CDR1 is SQVTM, CDR2 ANQGSEA. The CDR3 is made up of 14 amino acids. The CDR3 sequence is CSVRQGGSTDTQYF. The CDR3, as DNA: TGCAGCGTTCGACAGGGAGGGAGCACAGATACGCAGTATTTT.

This clonotype appeared a few times. This chain joins TRBV12-3 or TRBV12-4 and TRBJ2-7, with TRBD1 matching 9 bases. The CDR3 is 14 amino acids. J gave up 3 bases and V 5 bases, and 5 bases lay outside the gene matches. The CDR3 region is CASSPGTGNYEQYF. CDR3 DNA sequence: TGTGCCAGCAGTCCCGGGACAGGGAACTACGAGCAGTACTTC.

The rearrangement joins TRBV30 to TRBJ2-7; 9 positions agree with TRBD1. The CDR3 has 13 amino acids. CDR1 is GTSNPN and CDR2 is SVGIG in the germline V gene (reference sequence). Germline trimming cut 1 base from V and 7 bases from J; bases unmatched to any gene: 5. CDR3 sequence: CAWSAGQGLEQYF. The CDR3 DNA follows: TGTGCCTGGAGTGCTGGACAGGGGTTGGAGCAGTACTTC.

The V gene is TRBV2, the J gene TRBJ2-7; 7 bases match TRBD2. CDR1 and CDR2 (germline): SNHLY, FYNNEI. After removal of 6 bases from V and 3 bases from J, the junction contained 8 bases not matched to a gene. This CDR3 has 14 amino acids. CDR3 sequence reads: CASRPIWEGYEQYF. The CDR3 nucleotides read TGTGCCAGCAGGCCTATATGGGAGGGCTACGAGCAGTACTTC. Full variable domain (missing parts from reference TRBV2 and TRBJ2-7): EPEVTQTPSHQVTQMGQEVILRCVPISNHLYFYWYRQILGQKVEFLVSFYNNEISEKSEIFDDQFSVERPDGSNFTLKIRSTKLEDSAMYFCASRPIWEGYEQYFGPGTRLTVT.

CDR3 bases: TGTGCCAGCAGCCAGGTCCGGGGGAATGAGCAGTTCTTC. Its protein is CASSQVRGNEQFF. The rearrangement joins TRBV4-2 to TRBJ2-1, with D tentatively TRBD2 (6 bases). The germline V and J ends were trimmed by 3 bases and 7 bases, with 10 bases remaining between them. There are 13 residues in the CDR3. The germline V gene encodes CDR1 LGHNA and CDR2 YNFKEQ.

The CDR3 nucleotides read TGTGCCAGCAGTGGGGGCGGTATATATGAGCAGTTCTTC. It is translated as CASSGGGIYEQFF. V is TRBV12-3 or TRBV12-4 and J is TRBJ2-1, with a tentative D call TRBD1 (6 bases). This CDR3 comprises 13 residues. Trimming removed 5 bases from V and 8 bases from J, with 13 bases in between.

The J gene is TRBJ1-2, the V gene TRBV5-1; possible D gene TRBD1, 5 bases. The germline CDR1 and CDR2 sequences are SGHRS and YFSETQ. CDR3 length: 15 amino acids. V lost 4 bases, J lost 4 bases, and 17 bases lay in between. The CDR3 reads CASSLGGAGGYGYTF. The CDR3 region has the DNA TGCGCCAGCAGCCTTGGAGGGGCCGGGGGCTATGGCTACACCTTC.

The chain carries TRBV5-1 and TRBJ2-5; 12 bases line up with TRBD2. CDR3 length equals 18 residues. With V trimmed by 2 bases and J by 6 bases, 14 bases remained unmatched. The germline CDR1 and CDR2 sequences are SGHRS and YFSETQ. The CDR3 loop is CASSFWTSGASVEKTQYF. CDR3 bases: TGCGCCAGCAGCTTCTGGACTAGCGGGGCCTCGGTAGAAAAGACCCAGTACTTC.

The CDR3 region is CASSSDRQGANQPQHF. The DNA for the CDR3 is TGTGCCAGCAGTTCGGATCGACAGGGGGCAAACCAGCCCCAGCATTTT. The genes are TRBV28 and TRBJ1-5, with 10 positions matching TRBD1. CDR1 MDHEN and CDR2 SYDVKM come from the germline V gene. J was trimmed by 7 bases and V by 4 bases; bases with no gene match: 10. This CDR3 contains 16 residues.

The chain is built from TRBV19 and TRBJ1-1; D ambiguous. Per germline, CDR1 LNHDA and CDR2 SQIVND (reference sequence). CDR3 size: 12 residues. The V gene lost 5 bases and the J gene lost 10 bases, with 14 bases spanning the gap. In DNA form, the CDR3 reads TGTGCCAGTAGTTCCATCTCTCGGGGAGCTTTCTTT. It yields the protein CASSSISRGAFF.

CDR3 DNA: TGTGCCAGCATCCCGACAGGGGGGGGAGGCTACACCTTC. The encoded protein is CASIPTGGGGYTF. The V gene is TRBV6-5, the J gene TRBJ1-2, with TRBD1 identical over 9 bases. In germline, CDR1 is MNHEY, CDR2 SVGAGI. V shed 7 bases, J shed 8 bases, and the junction held 8 bases outside the gene matches. This CDR3 has 13 residues.

This sequence joins TRBV7-2 and TRBJ1-5, with a possible D match to TRBD1 (5 bases). This CDR3 contains 14 residues. Trimming cost V 1 base and J 3 bases, with 7 bases left between them. Germline assignment: CDR1 SGHTA and CDR2 FQGNSA. CDR3: CASSLEGFNQPQHF. The CDR3 DNA follows: TGTGCCAGCAGCTTAGAGGGGTTCAATCAGCCCCAGCATTTT. Full variable domain (missing parts from reference TRBV7-2 and TRBJ1-5): GAGVSQSPSNKVTEKGKDVELRCDPISGHTALYWYRQSLGQGLEFLIYFQGNSAPDKSGLPSDRFSAERTGGSVSTLTIQRTQQEDSAVYLCASSLEGFNQPQHFGDGTRLSIL.

The chain links TRBV9 to TRBJ2-1; 14 positions agree with TRBD2. In germline, CDR1 is SGDLS, CDR2 YYNGEE. Trimming at V came to 4 bases and at J to 5 bases, leaving 5 bases not matched to a gene. The CDR3 covers 16 residues. CDR3 in amino acids: CASSMGTSGRDNEQFF. In DNA form, the CDR3 reads TGTGCCAGCAGCATGGGGACTAGCGGGAGAGACAATGAGCAGTTCTTC. The variable domain in full, completed from reference TRBV9 and TRBJ2-1, reads DSGVTQTPKHLITATGQRVTLRCSPRSGDLSVYWYQQSLDQGLQFLIQYYNGEERAKGNILERFSAQQFPDLHSELNLSSLELGDSALYFCASSMGTSGRDNEQFFGPGTRLTVL.

The chain couples TRBV5-1 to TRBJ2-2, with a possible D match to TRBD1 (5 bases). V was cut by 0 bases and J by 1 base, with 10 bases left in between. The germline CDR1 and CDR2 sequences are SGHRS and YFSETQ. The CDR3 length is 16 residues. The CDR3 is CASSLVSGWNTGELFF. CDR3 nucleotides: TGCGCCAGCAGCTTGGTGTCAGGGTGGAACACCGGGGAGCTGTTTTTT. The whole variable domain, remainder taken from reference TRBV5-1 and TRBJ2-2, is KAGVTQTPRYLIKTRGQQVTLSCSPISGHRSVSWYQQTPGQGLQFLFEYFSETQRNKGNFPGRFSGRQFSNSRSEMNVSTLELGDSALYLCASSLVSGWNTGELFFGEGSRLTVL.

This clonotype was found once. This rearrangement joins TRBV7-2 to TRBJ1-2, with a tentative D call TRBD1 (6 bases). The ends were cut back, 5 bases at V and 2 bases at J, with 15 bases in the middle. The CDR3 runs to 15 residues. The germline gives CDR1 SGHTA, CDR2 FQGNSA. CDR3 loop: CASSPRTELNYGYTF. In DNA, the CDR3 is TGTGCCAGCAGCCCTCGGACAGAGCTGAACTATGGCTACACCTTC.

The genes are TRBV6-5 and TRBJ1-1, with D possibly matching TRBD1 (6 bases). V was clipped by 0 bases and J by 1 base, with 18 bases between them. Germline V gene lookup returns CDR1 MNHEY and CDR2 SVGAGI. The CDR3 totals 18 residues. DNA for the CDR3: TGTGCCAGCAGTTACTCCCCCACGGGGGCTGCCTGGAACACTGAAGCTTTCTTT. Amino acids: CASSYSPTGAAWNTEAFF.

V is TRBV20-1 and J is TRBJ2-1, with no clear D. The V gene lost 4 bases and the J gene lost 9 bases, with 7 bases spanning the gap. Germline V lookup: CDR1 DFQATT, CDR2 SNEGSKA (reference sequence). The CDR3 length is 10 residues. CDR3 in amino acids: CSAIFSEQFF. The CDR3 nucleotides read TGCAGTGCTATCTTTTCTGAGCAGTTCTTC.

The chain has TRBV7-2 and TRBJ2-5, with a tentative D call TRBD2 (5 bases). Trimming removed 7 bases at V and 2 bases at J, with 11 bases between. This CDR3 has 13 amino acids. Germline CDR1 and CDR2: SGHTA and FQGNSA. CDR3 region: CASTLAQQETQYF. The CDR3 region has the DNA TGTGCCAGCACCCTAGCACAACAAGAGACCCAGTACTTC.

This clonotype appeared a single time. V is TRBV25-1 and J is TRBJ1-2; 9 bases agree with TRBD1. Germline assignment: CDR1 MGHDK and CDR2 SYGVNS. This CDR3 region has 16 residues. Losses at the gene ends were 3 bases for V and 4 bases for J; bases not matched to a gene: 9. The CDR3 region has the DNA TGTGCCAGCAGTGAGTGGACAGGGGCTTCCTTCTATGGCTACACCTTC. This sequence encodes CASSEWTGASFYGYTF.

The V call is TRBV18, the J call TRBJ1-1, with 7 nucleotides matching TRBD1. This CDR3 has 15 residues. V lost 6 bases and J lost 0; bases outside the gene matches: 7. The germline CDR1 and CDR2 sequences are KGHSH and LQKENI. The DNA of the CDR3 is TGTGCCAGCTCGCGAGCCGGGACAGTGAACACTGAAGCTTTCTTT. Amino acids: CASSRAGTVNTEAFF.

The V and J genes are TRBV3-1 and TRBJ1-1; D call uncertain. From germline, CDR1 is LGHDT and CDR2 YNNKEL (reference sequence). V gave up 4 bases and J gave up 4 bases, with 16 bases separating them. This CDR3 is 15 amino acids long. As DNA, the CDR3 is TGTGCCAGCAGCCCCCTAACGGCAGGCTTCACTGAAGCTTTCTTT. Its translation: CASSPLTAGFTEAFF.

The rearrangement links TRBV30 to TRBJ1-1, with 8 bases identical to TRBD1. The CDR3 sequence is 12 residues long. Looked up from germline, CDR1 is GTSNPN and CDR2 is SVGIG (reference sequence). V trimming: 2 bases; J trimming: 9 bases; junction bases outside the gene matches: 5. The CDR3 loop is CAWSPGQGKAFF. The CDR3 nucleotides are TGTGCCTGGAGTCCAGGACAGGGAAAAGCTTTCTTT.

The gene calls are TRBV29-1 and TRBJ2-1; no firm D call. Germline V CDR1 and CDR2: SQVTM, ANQGSEA. V lost 1 base and J lost 8, with 9 bases in between. The CDR3 has 12 residues. CDR3: CSVEVGPDEQFF. CDR3 nucleotides: TGCAGCGTTGAAGTAGGACCGGATGAGCAGTTCTTC.